Below are 15 T cell receptor beta chains sequenced from a single sample in a study of control samples from healthy donors and cancer patients. Profiling relied on immunoSEQ multiplex PCR, and the TCRdb table lists in-frame clones only, not all of them. The sample contains some 150,000 clones, 96% of which appear only once. Sequenced sample: blood. These receptors came from a woman aged 25-40 years in good health.

DNA of the CDR3: TGTGCCTGGAGTGAGCTGGGGGGCACTGAAGCTTTCTTT. It yields the protein CAWSELGGTEAFF. The J gene is TRBJ1-1, the V gene TRBV30; D perhaps matches TRBD1 (5 bases). The CDR3 is 13 residues long. V lost 1 base and J 4 bases, leaving 10 bases between the germline ends. The germline CDR1 and CDR2 sequences are GTSNPN and SVGIG (reference sequence). Using reference TRBV30 and TRBJ1-1 for the parts outside the CDR3, the full variable domain is SQTIHQWPATLVQPVGSPLSLECTVEGTSNPNLYWYRQAAGRGLQLLFYSVGIGQISSEVPQNLSASRPQDRQFILSSKKLLLSDSGFYLCAWSELGGTEAFFGQGTRLTVV.

This chain connects TRBV5-1 to TRBJ1-2; the match to TRBD1 covers 7 bases. The CDR3 loop spans 18 amino acids. Germline values: CDR1 SGHRS, CDR2 YFSETQ. Trimming removed 0 bases from V and 0 bases from J; junction bases left unmatched: 11. CDR3 in amino acids: CASSLVRQGPWANYGYTF. DNA for the CDR3: TGCGCCAGCAGCTTGGTGCGACAGGGCCCGTGGGCTAACTATGGCTACACCTTC.

This sequence joins TRBV10-3 and TRBJ1-2; 7 nucleotides line up with TRBD1. The CDR3 loop spans 16 amino acids. The V gene end was trimmed by 3 bases and the J gene end by 0 bases; junction bases not matched to a gene: 7. The V gene's germline CDR1 is ENHRY and CDR2 SYGVKD. The DNA for the CDR3 is TGTGCCATCAGTGACCCGGACAGGCCGCCTAACTATGGCTACACCTTC. Translated, it gives CAISDPDRPPNYGYTF.

The chain is built from TRBV6-1 and TRBJ1-1; no reliable D call. CDR3 size: 14 residues. The V gene lost 2 bases and the J gene lost 1 base, with 8 bases spanning the gap. Germline V gene sequence: CDR1 MNHNS, CDR2 SASEGT. The CDR3 sequence: CASSETWGNTEAFF. CDR3 DNA: TGTGCCAGCAGTGAAACTTGGGGGAACACTGAAGCTTTCTTT.

The chain joins TRBV10-3 to TRBJ2-1, with D perhaps matching TRBD1 (6 bases). V shed 2 bases and J shed 7 bases, with 12 bases lying between them. The CDR3 extends over 14 amino acids. CDR1 and CDR2 from the germline V gene are ENHRY and SYGVKD. In nucleotides, the CDR3 is TGTGCCATCAGTGAGCGTACTGGACAGAATGAGCAGTTCTTC. The encoded protein is CAISERTGQNEQFF.

J is TRBJ1-2 and V is TRBV28; D is possibly TRBD1 (6 bases). The germline gives CDR1 MDHEN, CDR2 SYDVKM. The CDR3 spans 14 residues. V was clipped by 6 bases and J by 4 bases, with 15 bases between them. The CDR3 sequence: CASSLQGVGYGYTF. CDR3 DNA sequence: TGTGCCAGCAGCCTACAGGGTGTGGGCTATGGCTACACCTTC.

The V call is TRBV25-1, the J call TRBJ1-4; possible D gene TRBD1, 6 bases. Germline V lookup: CDR1 MGHDK, CDR2 SYGVNS. V lost 3 bases and J lost 7, with 9 bases in between. The CDR3 runs 13 residues. The CDR3 sequence: CASSEYRAEKLFF. CDR3 sequence (DNA): TGTGCCAGCAGTGAGTACAGGGCTGAAAAACTGTTTTTT.

The CDR3 nucleotides read TGTGCCAGCAGCCAGCCGGTTCTGAACACTGAAGCTTTCTTT. Its protein product is CASSQPVLNTEAFF. The V call is TRBV14, the J call TRBJ1-1; D gene unclear. The CDR3 runs to 14 residues. Germline CDR1 reads SGHDN; CDR2 reads FVKESK. V was cut by 3 bases and J by 0 bases, with 8 bases left in between.

For this clone: The same CDR3 can be traced to other DNA sequences in this sample. CDR3 bases: TGTGCCAGCAGCTTACAGGGGGCCGGAACTGAAGCTTTCTTT. It yields the protein CASSLQGAGTEAFF. The chain has TRBV5-4 and TRBJ1-1, with 9 bases matching TRBD1. Per germline, CDR1 SGHNT and CDR2 YYREEE (reference sequence). The length of the CDR3 is 14 residues. Unmatched junction bases numbered 4, after V lost 2 bases and J lost 5 bases.

The genes are TRBV3-1 (or the pseudogene TRBV3-2) and TRBJ1-1; 11 bases agree with TRBD1. The trim removed 4 bases at V and 7 bases at J, leaving 8 bases unmatched. The CDR3 spans 15 residues. Germline V gives CDR1 LGHDT, CDR2 YNNKEL (reference sequence). The CDR3 nucleotides are TGTGCCAGCAGCCCGAGGACAGGGGGCCAGGGTGAAGCTTTCTTT. This codes for CASSPRTGGQGEAFF.

This chain links TRBV5-1 with TRBJ1-6; possibly TRBD1 for D (5 bases). Trimming pared 3 bases from V and 7 bases from J, leaving 8 bases between. The germline V gene encodes CDR1 SGHRS and CDR2 YFSETQ. The CDR3 length is 13 residues. The CDR3 nucleotides are TGCGCCAGCAGCTGGGACTCAAATTCACCCCTCCACTTT. Its translation: CASSWDSNSPLHF.

The chain combines TRBV11-3 with TRBJ2-3; 9 bases agree with TRBD2. V shed 5 bases, J shed 4 bases, and the junction held 7 bases outside the gene matches. The CDR3 has 15 residues. The germline gives CDR1 SGHNT, CDR2 YENEEA. The CDR3 region is CASSAGGRGPDTQYF. For the CDR3, the DNA is TGTGCCAGCAGCGCGGGAGGGCGGGGCCCAGATACGCAGTATTTT.

This clone appeared a single time. The V call is TRBV6-6, the J call TRBJ1-1; D not certain. Trimming stripped 4 bases from V and 4 bases from J, with 1 base between. The CDR3 length is 10 residues. CDR1 and CDR2 from the germline V gene are MNHNY and SVGAGI (reference sequence). CDR3 bases: TGTGCCAGCAGTTCCACTGAAGCTTTCTTT. Translated: CASSSTEAFF.

This rearrangement joins TRBV25-1 to TRBJ2-7, with D perhaps TRBD1 (6 bases). V lost 4 bases to trimming and J lost 2 bases, with 12 bases between them. Germline assignment: CDR1 MGHDK and CDR2 SYGVNS. The length of the CDR3 is 14 residues. CDR3 DNA: TGTGCCAGCAGTGGACACAGGGTCCCCTACGAGCAGTACTTC. Protein product: CASSGHRVPYEQYF.

This clone has just one count. The genes are TRBV6-7 and TRBJ1-1; D perhaps matches TRBD1 (6 bases). TRBV6-7 is an open reading frame whose function is uncertain. The CDR3 has 13 amino acids. Trimming cost V 9 bases and J 7 bases, with 18 bases left between them. Written as DNA, the CDR3 is TGTGCCAGAAGGAACAGGGAGTTGATTGAAGCTTTCTTT. Its translation is CARRNRELIEAFF.